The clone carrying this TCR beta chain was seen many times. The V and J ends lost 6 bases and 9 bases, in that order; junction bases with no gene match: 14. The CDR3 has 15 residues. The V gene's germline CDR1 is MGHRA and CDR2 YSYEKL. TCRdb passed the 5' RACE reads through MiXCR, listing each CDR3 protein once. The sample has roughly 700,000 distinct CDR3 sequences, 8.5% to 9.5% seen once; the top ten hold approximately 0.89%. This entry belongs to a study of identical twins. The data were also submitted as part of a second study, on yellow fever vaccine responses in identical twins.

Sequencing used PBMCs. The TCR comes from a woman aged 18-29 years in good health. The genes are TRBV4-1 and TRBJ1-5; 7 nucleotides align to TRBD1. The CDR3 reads CASRYDREVDGPQHF. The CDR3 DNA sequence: TGCGCCAGCAGATACGACAGGGAGGTTGATGGGCCCCAGCATTTT.